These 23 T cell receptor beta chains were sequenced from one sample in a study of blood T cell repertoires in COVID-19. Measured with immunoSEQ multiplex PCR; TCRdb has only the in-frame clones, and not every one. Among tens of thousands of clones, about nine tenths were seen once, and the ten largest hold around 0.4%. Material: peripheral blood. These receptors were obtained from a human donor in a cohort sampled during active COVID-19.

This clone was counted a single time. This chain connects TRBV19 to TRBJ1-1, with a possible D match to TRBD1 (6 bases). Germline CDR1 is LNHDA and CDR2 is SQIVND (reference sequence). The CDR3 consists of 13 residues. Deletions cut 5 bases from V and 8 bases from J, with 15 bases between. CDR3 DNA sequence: TGTGCCAGTAGTGTAAGCGGGGGCAGGGAAGCTTTCTTT. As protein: CASSVSGGREAFF.

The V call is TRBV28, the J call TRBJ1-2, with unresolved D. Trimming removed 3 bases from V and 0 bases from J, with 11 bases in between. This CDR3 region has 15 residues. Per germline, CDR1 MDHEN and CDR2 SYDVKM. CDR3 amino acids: CASSFSTAANYGYTF. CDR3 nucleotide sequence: TGTGCCAGCAGTTTCAGCACAGCAGCTAACTATGGCTACACCTTC.

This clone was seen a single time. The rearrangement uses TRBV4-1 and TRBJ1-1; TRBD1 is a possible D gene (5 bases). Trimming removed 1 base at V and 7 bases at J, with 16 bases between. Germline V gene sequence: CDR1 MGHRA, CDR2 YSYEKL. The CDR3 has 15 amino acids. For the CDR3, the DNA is TGCGCCAGCAGCCAAGGTGTTCTAGGGGATGGTGAAGCTTTCTTT. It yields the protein CASSQGVLGDGEAFF.

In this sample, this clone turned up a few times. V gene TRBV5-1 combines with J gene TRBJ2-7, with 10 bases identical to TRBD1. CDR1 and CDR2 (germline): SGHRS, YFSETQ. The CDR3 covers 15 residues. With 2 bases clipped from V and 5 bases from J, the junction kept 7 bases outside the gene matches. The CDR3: CASSLGGTGDHEQYF. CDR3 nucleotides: TGCGCCAGCAGCTTAGGCGGGACAGGGGACCACGAGCAGTACTTC.

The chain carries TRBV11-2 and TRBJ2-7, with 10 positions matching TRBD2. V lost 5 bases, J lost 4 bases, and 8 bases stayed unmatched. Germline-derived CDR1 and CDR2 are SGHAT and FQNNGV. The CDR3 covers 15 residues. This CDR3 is CASSPLSGGGYEQYF. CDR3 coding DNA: TGTGCCAGCAGCCCCCTCAGCGGGGGGGGTTACGAGCAGTACTTC.

The CDR3 DNA reads as TGCGCCAGCAGCTTGGAGGGACAGGGAAGGGCTTTCTTT. Protein: CASSLEGQGRAFF. J is TRBJ1-1 and V is TRBV5-1; TRBD1 aligns across 9 bases. The CDR3 is made up of 13 amino acids. J lost 11 bases, V lost 0 bases, and 5 bases had no gene match. The germline V gene encodes CDR1 SGHRS and CDR2 YFSETQ. Based on the CDR3 plus reference TRBV5-1 and TRBJ1-1, the full variable domain is KAGVTQTPRYLIKTRGQQVTLSCSPISGHRSVSWYQQTPGQGLQFLFEYFSETQRNKGNFPGRFSGRQFSNSRSEMNVSTLELGDSALYLCASSLEGQGRAFFGQGTRLTVV.

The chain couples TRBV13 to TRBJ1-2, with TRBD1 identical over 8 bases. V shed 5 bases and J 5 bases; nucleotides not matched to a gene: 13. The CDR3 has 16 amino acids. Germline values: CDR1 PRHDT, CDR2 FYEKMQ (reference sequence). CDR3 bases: TGTGCCAGCAGCCCGCGGGACAGGAGTTTTGGGTATGGCTACACCTTC. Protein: CASSPRDRSFGYGYTF.

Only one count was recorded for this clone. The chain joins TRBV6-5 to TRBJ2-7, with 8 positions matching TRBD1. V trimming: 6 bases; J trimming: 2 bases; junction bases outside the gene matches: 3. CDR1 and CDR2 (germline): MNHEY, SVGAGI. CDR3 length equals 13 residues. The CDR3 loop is CASSLDRAYEQYF. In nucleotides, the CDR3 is TGTGCCAGCAGCTTGGACAGGGCCTACGAGCAGTACTTC.

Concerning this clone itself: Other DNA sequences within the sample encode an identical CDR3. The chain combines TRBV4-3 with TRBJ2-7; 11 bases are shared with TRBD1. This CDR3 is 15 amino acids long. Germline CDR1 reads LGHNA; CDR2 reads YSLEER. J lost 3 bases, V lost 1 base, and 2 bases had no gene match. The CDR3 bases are TGCGCCAGCAGCCAAGGTGGGACAGGGGGCTACGAGCAGTACTTC. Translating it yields CASSQGGTGGYEQYF.

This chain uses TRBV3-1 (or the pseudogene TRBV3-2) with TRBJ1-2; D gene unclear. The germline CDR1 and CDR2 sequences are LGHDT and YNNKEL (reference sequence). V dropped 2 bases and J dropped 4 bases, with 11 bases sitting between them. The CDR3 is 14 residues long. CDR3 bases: TGTGCCAGCAGCCAATTTGGCGACTCCTATGGCTACACCTTC. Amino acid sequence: CASSQFGDSYGYTF.

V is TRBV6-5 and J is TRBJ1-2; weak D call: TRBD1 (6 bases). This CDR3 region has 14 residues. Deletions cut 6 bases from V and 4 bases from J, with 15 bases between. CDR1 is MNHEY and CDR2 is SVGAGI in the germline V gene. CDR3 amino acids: CASSGTPPAYGYTF. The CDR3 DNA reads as TGTGCCAGCAGCGGGACACCCCCGGCCTATGGCTACACCTTC.

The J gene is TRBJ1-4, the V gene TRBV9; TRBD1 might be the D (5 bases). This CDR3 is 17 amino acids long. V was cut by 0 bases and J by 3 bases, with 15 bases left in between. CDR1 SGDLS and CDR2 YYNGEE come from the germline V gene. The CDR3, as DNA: TGTGCCAGCAGCGTAGGTGGGGGGGGGATCGCTAATGAAAAACTGTTTTTT. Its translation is CASSVGGGGIANEKLFF.

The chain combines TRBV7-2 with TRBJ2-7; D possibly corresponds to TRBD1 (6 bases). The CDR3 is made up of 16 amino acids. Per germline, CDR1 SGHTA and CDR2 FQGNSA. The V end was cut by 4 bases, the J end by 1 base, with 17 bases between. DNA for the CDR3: TGTGCCAGCAGCTCGCCCAGGGGCGTGTCATCCTACGAGCAGTACTTC. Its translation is CASSSPRGVSSYEQYF.

This CDR3 reads CASSSSNTEAFF. The CDR3, as DNA: TGTGCCAGCAGCTCGTCTAACACTGAAGCTTTCTTT. This rearrangement joins TRBV7-8 to TRBJ1-1; D is unresolved. CDR1 and CDR2 from the germline V gene are SGHVS and FQNEAQ. CDR3 length: 12 residues. Between the trimmed V and J ends, which lost 4 bases and 2 bases, there was a span of 5 bases. Supplemented by reference TRBV7-8 and TRBJ1-1, the full variable domain reads GAGVSQSPRYKVAKRGQDVALRCDPISGHVSLFWYQQALGQGPEFLTYFQNEAQLDKSGLPSDRFFAERPEGSVSTLKIQRTQQEDSAVYLCASSSSNTEAFFGQGTRLTVV.

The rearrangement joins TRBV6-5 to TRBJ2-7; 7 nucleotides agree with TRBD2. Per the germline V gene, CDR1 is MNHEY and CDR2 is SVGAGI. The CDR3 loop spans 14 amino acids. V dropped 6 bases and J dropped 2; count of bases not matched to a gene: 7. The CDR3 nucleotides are TGTGCCAGCAGCTATAGCGGGTCCCCCTACGAGCAGTACTTC. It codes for CASSYSGSPYEQYF.

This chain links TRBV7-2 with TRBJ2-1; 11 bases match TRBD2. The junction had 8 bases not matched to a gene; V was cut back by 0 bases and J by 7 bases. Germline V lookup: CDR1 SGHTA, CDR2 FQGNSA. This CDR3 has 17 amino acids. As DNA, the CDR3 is TGTGCCAGCAGCTTAGCTCCGATAGCGGGGGGGCAGAATGAGCAGTTCTTC. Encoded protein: CASSLAPIAGGQNEQFF.

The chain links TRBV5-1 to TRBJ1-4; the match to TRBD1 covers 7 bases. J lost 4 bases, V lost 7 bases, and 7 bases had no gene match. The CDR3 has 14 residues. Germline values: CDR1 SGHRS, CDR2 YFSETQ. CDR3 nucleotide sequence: TGCGCCAGCCAACCGGGACAGAATAATGAAAAACTGTTTTTT. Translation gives CASQPGQNNEKLFF.

CDR3 loop: CASSLRRGRHLYEQYF. CDR3 nucleotide sequence: TGTGCCAGCAGCTTACGCAGAGGGAGACATTTGTACGAGCAGTACTTC. The chain joins TRBV7-8 to TRBJ2-7; D is possibly TRBD2 (5 bases). V lost 2 bases, J lost 4 bases, and 18 bases lay in between. This CDR3 is built from 16 residues. Looked up from germline, CDR1 is SGHVS and CDR2 is FQNEAQ.

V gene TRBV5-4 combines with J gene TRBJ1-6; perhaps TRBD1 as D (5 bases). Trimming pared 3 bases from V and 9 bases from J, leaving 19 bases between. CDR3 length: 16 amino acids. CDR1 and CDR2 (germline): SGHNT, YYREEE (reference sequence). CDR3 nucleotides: TGTGCCAGCAGCTCCCGGGACCTCAGAGCGGGTTCACCCCTCCACTTT. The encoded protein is CASSSRDLRAGSPLHF. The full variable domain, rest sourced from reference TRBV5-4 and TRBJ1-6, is ETGVTQSPTHLIKTRGQQVTLRCSSQSGHNTVSWYQQALGQGPQFIFQYYREEENGRGNFPPRFSGLQFPNYSSELNVNALELDDSALYLCASSSRDLRAGSPLHFGNGTRLTVT.

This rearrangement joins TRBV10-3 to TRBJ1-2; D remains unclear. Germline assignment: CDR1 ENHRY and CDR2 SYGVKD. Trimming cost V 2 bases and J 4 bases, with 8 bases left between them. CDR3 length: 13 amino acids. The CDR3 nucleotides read TGTGCCATCAGTGAGACGTCAGTCTATGGCTACACCTTC. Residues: CAISETSVYGYTF.

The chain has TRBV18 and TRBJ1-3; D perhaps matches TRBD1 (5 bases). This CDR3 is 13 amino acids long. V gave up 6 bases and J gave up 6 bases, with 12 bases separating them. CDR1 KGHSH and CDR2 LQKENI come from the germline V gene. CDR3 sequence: CASSPGGTNTIYF. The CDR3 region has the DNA TGTGCCAGCTCCCCGGGAGGGACAAACACCATATATTTT.

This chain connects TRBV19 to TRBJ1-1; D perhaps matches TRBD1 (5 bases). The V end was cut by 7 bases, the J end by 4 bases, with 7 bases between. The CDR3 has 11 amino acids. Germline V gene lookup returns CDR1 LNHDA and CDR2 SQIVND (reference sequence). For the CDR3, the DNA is TGTGCCAGTACAAGGGGCACTGAAGCTTTCTTT. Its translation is CASTRGTEAFF.

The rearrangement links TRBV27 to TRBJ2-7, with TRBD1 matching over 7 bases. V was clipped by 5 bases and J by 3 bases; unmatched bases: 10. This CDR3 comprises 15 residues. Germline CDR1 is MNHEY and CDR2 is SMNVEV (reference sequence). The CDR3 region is CASSPRQGSGYEQYF. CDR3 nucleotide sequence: TGTGCCAGCAGTCCGAGACAGGGAAGCGGCTACGAGCAGTACTTC.